Listed below are T cell receptor beta chains from one sample, sequenced in a study of cytomegalovirus exposure and HLA in healthy donors. Measured with immunoSEQ multiplex PCR; TCRdb has only the in-frame clones, and not every one. This table holds approximately 230,000 clones, over 75% found once. Sample: PBMCs. These receptors were obtained from a man aged 18 to 29 in good health and CMV-seropositive. The CDR3 runs from the conserved cysteine through the conserved F or W. A D gene is named only where the DNA matches it firmly. Part of the rows lack a size; the others show once, few, many or a class for expanded clones.

clone size	D gene	V gene	J gene	CDR3 DNA	CDR3 protein
.	TRBD1	TRBV6-6	TRBJ1-5	TGTGCCAGCAGTGGACAGGGAAGGAATCAGCCCCAGCATTTT	CASSGQGRNQPQHF
.	.	TRBV6-5	TRBJ2-7	TGTGCCAGCAGTTACTCGCAAGGGGACTACGAGCAGTACTTC	CASSYSQGDYEQYF
few	.	TRBV27	TRBJ2-7	TGTGCCAGCAGTTTATCCTCCGGGCCAGGCCCCACTAGAGAGCAGTACTTC	CASSLSSGPGPTREQYF
.	TRBD1	TRBV4-1	TRBJ1-1	TGCGCCAGCAGCCAAGATCCACAGGGGTCAACTGAAGCTTTCTTT	CASSQDPQGSTEAFF
.	.	TRBV7-8	TRBJ2-7	TGTGCCAGCAGTGTGCAGCCCTACGAGCAGTACTTC	CASSVQPYEQYF
.	TRBD1	TRBV7-2	TRBJ2-7	TGTGCCAGCAGCTGGACAGGGTACGAGCAGTACTTC	CASSWTGYEQYF
.	.	TRBV13	TRBJ2-1	TGTGCCAGCAGCTTACGGGAGCGACGGTACAATGAGCAGTTCTTC	CASSLRERRYNEQFF
.	.	TRBV19	TRBJ2-6	TGTGCCAGTCGGACAGCTGGGGCCAACGTCCTGACTTTC	CASRTAGANVLTF
.	.	TRBV19	TRBJ1-1	TGTGCCAGTCCCTGGAACACTGAAGCTTTCTTT	CASPWNTEAFF
.	TRBD2	TRBV4-3	TRBJ2-3	TGCGCCAGCAGCCAAGATCCCCTAGCGGAGGTCACAGATACGCAGTATTTT	CASSQDPLAEVTDTQYF
.	.	TRBV14	TRBJ1-5	TGTGCCAGCAGCCAAGCGGAGACTCGGACTAGCAATCAGCCCCAGCATTTT	CASSQAETRTSNQPQHF
.	TRBD2	TRBV6-5	TRBJ2-7	TGTGCCAGCAGTTACGGACTAGCGGGAGATTACGAGCAGTACTTC	CASSYGLAGDYEQYF
.	TRBD2	TRBV4-2	TRBJ2-2	TGTGCCAGCAGCCAAGGAGTGGTAGCGGGAGCGTCCGGGGAGCTGTTTTTT	CASSQGVVAGASGELFF
once	TRBD1	TRBV5-4	TRBJ2-3	TGTGCCAGCAGCTTGGGGACAGGGGCGTGGGACACAGATACGCAGTATTTT	CASSLGTGAWDTDTQYF
.	.	TRBV7-7	TRBJ2-2	TGTGCCAGCAGCTTGGCAGGGAGCCTGGAGCTGTTTTTT	CASSLAGSLELFF
.	.	TRBV2	TRBJ2-2	TGTGCCAGCTCGGTGGGATGGGGGAGGTCGGCCGGGGAGCTGTTTTTT	CASSVGWGRSAGELFF
.	TRBD1	TRBV11-2	TRBJ2-4	TGTGCCAGCAGCTTAGATAGACAGGGGGTTCAGTACTTC	CASSLDRQGVQYF
.	.	TRBV27	TRBJ2-1	TGTGCCAGCCCGAGGGTCTACAATGAGCAGTTCTTC	CASPRVYNEQFF
.	TRBD1	TRBV5-6	TRBJ2-7	TGTGCCAGCAGCTTGGTAGGGGGCGGTTACGAGCAGTACTTC	CASSLVGGGYEQYF
.	TRBD2	TRBV6-7	TRBJ2-1	TGTGCCAGCAGTTGGCAGGCGAGAGGGCGGGGGTTGGTTGAGCAGTTCTTC	CASSWQARGRGLVEQFF
.	TRBD1	TRBV19	TRBJ1-2	TGTGCCAGTAGTGGAGCGGCAGGGGGCGGCTATGGCTACACCTTC	CASSGAAGGGYGYTF
.	.	TRBV11-3	TRBJ2-7	TGTGCCAGCAGCTCGTCTTCCTACGAGCAGTACTTC	CASSSSSYEQYF
.	.	TRBV15	TRBJ1-4	TGTGCCACCAGCAGAATCCGGGCATCGCCTAATGAAAAACTGTTTTTT	CATSRIRASPNEKLFF
.	.	TRBV12-5	TRBJ1-5	TGTGCTAGTGGCTCTGACGGATACAATCAGCCCCAGCATTTT	CASGSDGYNQPQHF
.	TRBD1	TRBV9	TRBJ1-1	TGTGCCAGCAGCGACAGGGGGAACACTGAAGCTTTCTTT	CASSDRGNTEAFF
.	TRBD1	TRBV5-8	TRBJ1-2	TGTGCCAGCAGCTTGGCCCCTACAGGGGACTATGGCTACACCTTC	CASSLAPTGDYGYTF
.	TRBD1	TRBV5-4	TRBJ2-7	TGTGCCAGCAGCTTGGGCTGGACAGGGTCGGGCGAGCAGTACTTC	CASSLGWTGSGEQYF
.	.	TRBV13	TRBJ1-2	TGTGCCAGCAGCTTAGGACGACTTGCTAACTATGGCTACACCTTC	CASSLGRLANYGYTF
.	TRBD1	TRBV28	TRBJ1-5	TGTGCCATCGAAGAAGCCCCCTTTAAGTGGGACAGGGGGCGGAATCAGCCCCAGCATTTT	CAIEEAPFKWDRGRNQPQHF
.	.	TRBV5-6	TRBJ1-2	TGTGCCAGCAGCTTGGAGTTGCAGGGGATGTACTATGGCTACACCTTC	CASSLELQGMYYGYTF
.	TRBD2	TRBV2	TRBJ2-3	TGTGCCAGCGGTGGGGGGGTGGATACGCAGTATTTT	CASGGGVDTQYF
.	TRBD2	TRBV28	TRBJ2-3	TGTGCCGCACACGAGCGGGAGAGCACAGATACGCAGTATTTT	CAAHERESTDTQYF
.	.	TRBV19	TRBJ2-2	TGTGCCAGTTGGACAGATAACACCGGGGAGCTGTTTTTT	CASWTDNTGELFF
.	.	TRBV5-1	TRBJ2-2	TGCGCCAGCGGCCAGGGGTCTACGAGCACCGGGGAGCTGTTTTTT	CASGQGSTSTGELFF
.	.	TRBV30	TRBJ1-2	TGTGCCTGGAGTGTACAACGGGTCTATGGCTACACCTTC	CAWSVQRVYGYTF
.	TRBD2	TRBV11-2	TRBJ2-2	TGTGCCAGCAGCTTGGAGACTAGCGGTCGGACCGGGGAGCTGTTTTTT	CASSLETSGRTGELFF
.	TRBD2	TRBV13	TRBJ2-7	TGTGCCAGCAGCCCCCGACGACGAGCGGGAGGGCGAGGGTCCTACGAGCAGTACTTC	CASSPRRRAGGRGSYEQYF
few	.	TRBV25-1	TRBJ2-5	TGTGCCAGCAGTGGACACACGCTGGGAGAGACCCAGTACTTC	CASSGHTLGETQYF
.	TRBD1	TRBV28	TRBJ1-5	TGTGCCACCCGGACAGGGGGTAATCAGCCCCAGCATTTT	CATRTGGNQPQHF
.	TRBD1	TRBV6-5	TRBJ1-2	TGTGCCAGCAGTCGGGGACAGGGTAACTATGGCTACACCTTC	CASSRGQGNYGYTF
.	TRBD2	TRBV18	TRBJ2-7	TGTGCCAGCTCACCACCGAGCGGGAATTACTACGAGCAGTACTTC	CASSPPSGNYYEQYF
.	TRBD1	TRBV27	TRBJ1-1	TGTGCCAGCAGAAGAACAGGGGGCACTGAAGCTTTCTTT	CASRRTGGTEAFF
.	.	TRBV6-5	TRBJ1-3	TGTGCCAGCAGTTACTCCCTCGGGACACAGCACACCATATATTTT	CASSYSLGTQHTIYF